The clone carrying this TCR beta chain counts as large. TCRdb re-derived calls from the RT-PCR reads in MiXCR, one entry per CDR3 protein. Among around 1,300 distinct CDR3 sequences listed, approximately 35% were seen once. V was clipped by 2 bases and J by 5 bases; unmatched bases: 14. The CDR3 length is 18 residues. V gene TRBV12-3 or TRBV12-4 combines with J gene TRBJ2-2; 7 bases are shared with TRBD1. This clonotype was obtained from a female donor with primary Sjogren's syndrome. Material: memory CD4+ T cells from salivary gland. In DNA, the CDR3 is TGTGCCAGCAGTTTATGGGGTGGAGCGACAGGGTGGACCGGGGAGCTGTTTTTT. It codes for CASSLWGGATGWTGELFF.